This T cell receptor beta chain stems from a study of metastatic and nonmetastatic thyroid tumors. Study context: Repertoires from malignant and benign thyroid patients were compared across blood and tumor or nodule tissue.

TCRdb reassembled clones from the PCR reads with MiXCR. The sample includes around 35,000 clones, about 15% seen only once; the top ten take roughly 6.2%. Study-level findings and limits: Patients with malignant thyroid tumors reportedly had significantly higher TCR beta diversity than those with benign nodules, in blood and tumor.

This clone was seen at least ten times. The antigen remains unidentified. A single base separates this from a much larger clone, so it may be a read error. This same CDR3 is encoded by further DNA sequences in the sample. Thyroid surgery was performed in patients who had received no treatment beforehand. What was sequenced was blood. The receptor was derived from a male donor with papillary thyroid cancer or a benign thyroid nodule (not recorded which). Some clones in this sample may be carry-over from other donors' samples.

The CDR3 region has the DNA TGTGCCAGCAGCGAGTGGGTGGCGGGCGGTGTCTACGAGCAGTACTTC. The encoded protein is CASSEWVAGGVYEQYF. The chain recombines TRBV7-6 with TRBJ2-7, with D perhaps TRBD2 (5 bases). The germline V gene has CDR1 SGHVS and CDR2 FNYEAQ. CDR3 size: 16 residues. Trimming pared 5 bases from V and 3 bases from J, leaving 20 bases between. Full variable domain (rest looked up from reference TRBV7-6 and TRBJ2-7): GAGVSQSPRYKVTKRGQDVALRCDPISGHVSLYWYRQALGQGPEFLTYFNYEAQQDKSGLPNDRFSAERPEGSISTLTIQRTEQRDSAMYRCASSEWVAGGVYEQYFGPGTRLTVT.